The clone carrying this T cell receptor beta chain was found a few times. Its antigen is as yet unknown. The data stem from a study of T cells after yellow fever vaccination. Study observations and caveats: Clones from primary vaccination mostly reappeared after the booster (around 96% CD4, around 90% CD8).

The V and J ends lost 4 bases and 6 bases respectively, with 10 bases between them. Germline V gives CDR1 MNHNS, CDR2 SASEGT. The CDR3 has 13 residues. TCRdb fed the 5' RACE reads into MiXCR, producing one record per CDR3 protein. The table records around 530,000 distinct CDR3 sequences, roughly 17% of them present only once. V is TRBV6-1 and J is TRBJ2-1; D is perhaps TRBD1 (6 bases). Sequenced here: PBMCs, sampled roughly 5 days after the first yellow fever vaccination. This receptor was identified in a young man who received the YFV17D yellow fever vaccine. CDR3 in amino acids: CASSVVRGNEQFF. CDR3 coding DNA: TGTGCCAGCAGTGTCGTCAGGGGCAATGAGCAGTTCTTC.